This is a list of T cell receptor beta chains from one sample in a study of cytomegalovirus exposure and HLA in healthy donors. TCRdb's copy holds only in-frame clones and misses some; the assay was immunoSEQ multiplex PCR. The table has 97,000 or so clones, approximately 94% seen once. The sample taken for sequencing was PBMCs. The origin of the receptors is a woman between 18 and 29 years old in good health and CMV-seronegative. Both conserved end residues are part of each CDR3. Fields, in order: clone size, D gene, J gene, V gene, CDR3 DNA, CDR3 protein. D genes are given only for firm matches. Clone size is given for some rows only: seen once, a few or many times, or a class if the clone is expanded.

NA	NA	TRBJ2-7	TRBV27	TGTGCCAGCAGTTACAACTACGAGCAGTACTTC	CASSYNYEQYF
NA	NA	TRBJ1-5	TRBV9	TGTGCCAGCAGCGGATCGACAGTCAATCAGCCCCAGCATTTT	CASSGSTVNQPQHF
NA	TRBD2	TRBJ2-1	TRBV6-5	TGTGCCAGCGCCGGGACTAGCGGGGGGCAAGAACAGTTCTTC	CASAGTSGGQEQFF
NA	TRBD2	TRBJ2-1	TRBV27	TGTGCCAGCAGTTTATGGGACGGGAGGGGGAATGAGCAGTTCTTC	CASSLWDGRGNEQFF
NA	NA	TRBJ1-1	TRBV5-4	TGTGCCAGCAGCCCCGACAGGTCCATAGAAGCTTTCTTT	CASSPDRSIEAFF
NA	NA	TRBJ2-7	TRBV6-1	TGTGCCAGCAGTGAAACCATCCCGCGGGAGCAGTACTTC	CASSETIPREQYF
NA	NA	TRBJ2-3	TRBV27	TGTGCCAGCAGTTTATGGCAGGGCACAGATACGCAGTATTTT	CASSLWQGTDTQYF
NA	TRBD1	TRBJ1-4	TRBV11-1	TGTGCCAGCAGCTTGGCCCGACAGGGGCGGAATGAAAAACTGTTTTTT	CASSLARQGRNEKLFF
NA	NA	TRBJ1-3	TRBV5-5	TGTGCCAGCTGCAGGGGATTGGGTTCTGGAAACACCATATATTTT	CASCRGLGSGNTIYF
NA	NA	TRBJ1-1	TRBV6-5	TGTGCCAGCAGTTACTCCGGGGGGAACACTGAAGCTTTCTTT	CASSYSGGNTEAFF
NA	TRBD2	TRBJ2-7	TRBV2	TGTGCCAGCAGTGGGGTTTTAGCGGGCCCCTCCTACGAGCAGTACTTC	CASSGVLAGPSYEQYF
once	NA	TRBJ2-7	TRBV4-3	TGCGCCAGCAGCCAAGGTCTTCGGACAGCGGAAAATTACGAGCAGTACTTC	CASSQGLRTAENYEQYF
NA	NA	TRBJ1-3	TRBV19	TGTGCCAGTAGTATACGGGGTTCTGGAAACACCATATATTTT	CASSIRGSGNTIYF
NA	NA	TRBJ1-5	TRBV4-1	TGCGCCAGCAGCCAAGATCAGGGACAGCCCCAGCATTTT	CASSQDQGQPQHF
NA	TRBD2	TRBJ2-7	TRBV6-5	TGTGCCAGCAGCGGGACTAGCGGGTACGAGCAGTACTTC	CASSGTSGYEQYF
NA	TRBD2	TRBJ2-1	TRBV5-1	TGCGCCAGCAGCTTGGGCGGGAGGGCTATGGATGAGCAGTTCTTC	CASSLGGRAMDEQFF
NA	TRBD1	TRBJ1-5	TRBV29-1	TGCAGCGCGACAGGGGGACGCGATCAGCCCCAGCATTTT	CSATGGRDQPQHF
NA	TRBD2	TRBJ2-1	TRBV6-1	TGTGCCGGCTCAACGGGACTAGCGGGGGCCAATGAGCAGTTCTTC	CAGSTGLAGANEQFF
NA	NA	TRBJ2-7	TRBV7-2	TGTGCCAGCAGCCGGAGGGCCCCAGGGGAGCAGTACTTC	CASSRRAPGEQYF
NA	NA	TRBJ2-7	TRBV5-1	TGCGCCAGCAGCTTAAGGGGCTACCTCCACGAGCAGTACTTC	CASSLRGYLHEQYF
once	TRBD1	TRBJ1-5	TRBV5-1	TGCGCCAGCAGCTTGGACCGGGACAGTTATAGCAATCAGCCCCAGCATTTT	CASSLDRDSYSNQPQHF
NA	TRBD1	TRBJ1-1	TRBV5-6	TGTGCCAGCAGCTGGGGACAGGAAGCTTTCTTT	CASSWGQEAFF
NA	TRBD1	TRBJ2-2	TRBV10-2	TGCGCCAGCGGGGGACAGGGGGTTACCGGGGAGCTGTTTTTT	CASGGQGVTGELFF
NA	NA	TRBJ1-2	TRBV5-1	TGCGCCAGCAGCCCCAGAAGGGAGGTCTATGGCTACACCTTC	CASSPRREVYGYTF
NA	TRBD2	TRBJ2-1	TRBV7-8	TGTGCCAGCAGCTGGAGGGCTAGCGGGACTTACAATGAGCAGTTCTTC	CASSWRASGTYNEQFF
NA	TRBD2	TRBJ2-1	TRBV4-2	TGTGCCAGCAGCAGCCTAACTAGCGGGGGGAAAAATGAGCAGTTCTTC	CASSSLTSGGKNEQFF
NA	TRBD1	TRBJ1-2	TRBV5-8	TGTGCCAGCAGCTCGATGCAGGGGGCAAATGGCTACACCTTC	CASSSMQGANGYTF
NA	NA	TRBJ1-3	TRBV7-2	TGTGCCAGCAGCTACAGTGGAAACACCATATATTTT	CASSYSGNTIYF
NA	TRBD1	TRBJ1-2	TRBV19	TGTGCCAGTAGAGACAGGGGGATCTATGGCTACACCTTC	CASRDRGIYGYTF
NA	NA	TRBJ1-1	TRBV5-1	TGCGCCAGCAGCATCAGGGGCACTGAAGCTTTCTTT	CASSIRGTEAFF
once	TRBD2	TRBJ2-2	TRBV6-5	TGTGCCAGCATATGGGCTAGCGGGAGCACCGGGGAGCTGTTTTTT	CASIWASGSTGELFF
NA	TRBD1	TRBJ1-4	TRBV4-3	TGCGCCAGCAGCCTGGGACAGGTTAATGAAAAACTGTTTTTT	CASSLGQVNEKLFF
NA	TRBD2	TRBJ2-3	TRBV10-3	TGTGCCATCAGTGAATTAGCGGGGGACCCCACAGATACGCAGTATTTT	CAISELAGDPTDTQYF
NA	TRBD2	TRBJ2-7	TRBV10-2	TGCGCCAGCACCCTAAGTGGGGGACTAGGGGTCTACGAGCAGTACTTC	CASTLSGGLGVYEQYF
NA	TRBD2	TRBJ2-1	TRBV6-6	TGTGCCAGCAGTTACTCCACTAGCGGGGGGGATGAGCAGTTCTTC	CASSYSTSGGDEQFF
once	NA	TRBJ1-5	TRBV2	TGTGCCAGCAGTGAAGGGCTTAGCAATCAGCCCCAGCATTTT	CASSEGLSNQPQHF
NA	TRBD1	TRBJ1-4	TRBV11-2	TGTGCCAGCAGCCCCGGGACAGGGGGCACTAATGAAAAACTGTTTTTT	CASSPGTGGTNEKLFF
NA	TRBD1	TRBJ1-5	TRBV2	TGTGCCAGCAGTGAGGGACAGGGACTCTATCAGCCCCAGCATTTT	CASSEGQGLYQPQHF
NA	NA	TRBJ1-1	TRBV11-3	TGTGCCAGCAGCTCTGGGGGGTTGGACACTGAAGCTTTCTTT	CASSSGGLDTEAFF
NA	NA	TRBJ2-5	TRBV2	TGTGCCAGCAGTGAGTACCCCAGGGAAGAGACCCAGTACTTC	CASSEYPREETQYF
once	NA	TRBJ1-5	TRBV4-2	TGTGCCAGCAGCCAAGAGTCCTATAGCAATCAGCCCCAGCATTTT	CASSQESYSNQPQHF
few	TRBD2	TRBJ2-7	TRBV10-3	TGTGCCATCACCGATCCCATTAGCGGGAGCTACGAGCAGTACTTC	CAITDPISGSYEQYF
NA	NA	TRBJ2-7	TRBV29-1	TGCAGCCCAGGGCACCACAAGGAGACCTACGAGCAGTACTTC	CSPGHHKETYEQYF
NA	TRBD1	TRBJ1-4	TRBV30	TGTGCCTGGAGTGGGACATCGGGACAGGGCGTAAAGAAACTGTTTTTT	CAWSGTSGQGVKKLFF
NA	TRBD1	TRBJ1-2	TRBV27	TGTGCCAGCAGCCTGCAGGGGGACAGGGGTGACTATGGCTACACCTTC	CASSLQGDRGDYGYTF
NA	NA	TRBJ2-1	TRBV27	TGTGCCAGCAGTTTGAACGGCGGTTCCTACAATGAGCAGTTCTTC	CASSLNGGSYNEQFF
few	NA	TRBJ2-7	TRBV18	TGTGCCAGCTCACTCAGAGGGCAGGGGGGCTACGAGCAGTACTTC	CASSLRGQGGYEQYF
NA	TRBD1	TRBJ1-2	TRBV7-8	TGTGCCAGCAGCGCCCAGGGGGCGTTCGGCTACACCTTC	CASSAQGAFGYTF
once	NA	TRBJ2-1	TRBV10-3	TGTGCCATCAGTGGCGAGGGCCCCTACAATGAGCAGTTCTTC	CAISGEGPYNEQFF
NA	TRBD1	TRBJ1-4	TRBV5-3	TGTGCCAGAAGCCGGGGCAACCGGGACAGGGGACACTCGCGGTATGAAAAACTGTTTTTT	CARSRGNRDRGHSRYEKLFF
NA	NA	TRBJ1-2	TRBV7-6	TGTGCCAGCACCGCGGAAGGCTTCTATGGCTACACCTTC	CASTAEGFYGYTF
NA	TRBD1	TRBJ1-2	TRBV2	TGTGCCAGCAGAGGGGACAGGACTAACTATGGCTACACCTTC	CASRGDRTNYGYTF
NA	NA	TRBJ2-2	TRBV6-5	TGTGCCAGCAGAAGGGGGACCGGGGAGCTGTTTTTT	CASRRGTGELFF
NA	NA	TRBJ2-6	TRBV29-1	TGCAGCGCAGTCCTGGGGGCCAACGTCCTGACTTTC	CSAVLGANVLTF